This T cell receptor (beta chain) came from a study of control samples from healthy donors and cancer patients. The protocol was immunoSEQ multiplex PCR, while the TCRdb copy is restricted to in-frame clones and leaves out a portion. The table has 20,000 to 30,000 clones, 65% to 90% seen once. With V trimmed by 4 bases and J by 6 bases, 0 bases remained unmatched. The CDR3 is 12 amino acids. The germline V gene has CDR1 LGHDT and CDR2 YNNKEL (reference sequence). The chain has TRBV3-1 (or the pseudogene TRBV3-2) and TRBJ2-7, with 10 bases identical to TRBD2. Input material: PBMCs. The TCR was taken from a woman between 55 and 75 years old with head and neck cancer. The CDR3 sequence is CASSRTSGEQYF. The CDR3 bases are TGTGCCAGCAGCCGGACTAGCGGCGAGCAGTACTTC.